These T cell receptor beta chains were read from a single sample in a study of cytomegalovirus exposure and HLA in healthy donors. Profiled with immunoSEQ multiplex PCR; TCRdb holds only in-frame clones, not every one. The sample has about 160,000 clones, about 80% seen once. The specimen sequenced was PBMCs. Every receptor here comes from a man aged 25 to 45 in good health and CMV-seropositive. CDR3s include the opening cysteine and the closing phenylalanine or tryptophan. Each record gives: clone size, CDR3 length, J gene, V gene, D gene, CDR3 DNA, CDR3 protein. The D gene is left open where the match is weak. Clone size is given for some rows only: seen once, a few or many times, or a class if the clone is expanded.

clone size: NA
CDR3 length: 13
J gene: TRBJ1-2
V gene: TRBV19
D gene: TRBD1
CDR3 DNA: TGTGCCAGTAGGGAGGACAGGGACTATGGCTACACCTTC
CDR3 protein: CASREDRDYGYTF

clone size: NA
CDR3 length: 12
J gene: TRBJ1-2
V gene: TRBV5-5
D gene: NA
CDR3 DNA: TGTGCCAGCACCATCAGACAGGATGGCTACACCTTC
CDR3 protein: CASTIRQDGYTF

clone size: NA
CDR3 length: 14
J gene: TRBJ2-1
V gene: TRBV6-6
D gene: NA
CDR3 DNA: TGTGCCAGCATGGGTGGTTTGACAAGAAATGAGCAGTTCTTC
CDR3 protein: CASMGGLTRNEQFF

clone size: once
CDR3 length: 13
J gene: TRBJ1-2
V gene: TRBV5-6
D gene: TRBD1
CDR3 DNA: TGTGCCAGCAGCTTCGGACAGGGCGACGGCTACACCTTC
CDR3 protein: CASSFGQGDGYTF

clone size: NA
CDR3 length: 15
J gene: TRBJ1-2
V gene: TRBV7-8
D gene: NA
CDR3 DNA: TGTGCCAGCAGCTTAATGATGGGGACAAAAGGTGGCTACACCTTC
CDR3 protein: CASSLMMGTKGGYTF

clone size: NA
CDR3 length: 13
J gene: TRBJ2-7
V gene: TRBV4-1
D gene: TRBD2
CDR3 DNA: TGCGCCAGCAGCCGTGGGGGGGACTACGAGCAGTACTTC
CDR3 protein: CASSRGGDYEQYF

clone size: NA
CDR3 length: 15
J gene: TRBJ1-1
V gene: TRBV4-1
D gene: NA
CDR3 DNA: TGCGCCAGCAGCCAGAAAACAGGGTCCGGCACTGAAGCTTTCTTT
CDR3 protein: CASSQKTGSGTEAFF

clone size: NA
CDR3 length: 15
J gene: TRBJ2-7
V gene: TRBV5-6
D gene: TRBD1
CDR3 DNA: TGTGCCAGCAGCTTGGGGACAGGGGGCCGCTACGAGCAGTACTTC
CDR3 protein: CASSLGTGGRYEQYF

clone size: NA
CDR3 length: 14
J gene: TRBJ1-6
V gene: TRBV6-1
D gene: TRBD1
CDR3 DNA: TGTGCAAGCGGGCCAGACAGGGGTTATTCACCCCTCCACTTT
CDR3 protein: CASGPDRGYSPLHF

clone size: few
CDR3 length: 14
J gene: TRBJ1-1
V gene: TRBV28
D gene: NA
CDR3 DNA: TGTGCCAGCAGTCCGACAGCCATGAACACTGAAGCTTTCTTT
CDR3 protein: CASSPTAMNTEAFF

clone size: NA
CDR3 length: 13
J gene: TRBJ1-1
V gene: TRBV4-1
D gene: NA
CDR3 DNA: TGCGCCAGCAGCCAAACGGACAGAGGGGTAGCTTTCTTT
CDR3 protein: CASSQTDRGVAFF

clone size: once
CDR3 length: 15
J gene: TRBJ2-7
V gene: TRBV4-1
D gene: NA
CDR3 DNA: TGCGCCAGCAGCCAAGAGGATAGGGGAGGTAGCGAGCAGTACTTC
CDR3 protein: CASSQEDRGGSEQYF

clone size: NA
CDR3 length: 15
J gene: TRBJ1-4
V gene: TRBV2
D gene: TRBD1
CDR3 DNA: TGTGCCAGCAGAGGGCGGACAGGGGGTAATGAAAAACTGTTTTTT
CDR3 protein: CASRGRTGGNEKLFF

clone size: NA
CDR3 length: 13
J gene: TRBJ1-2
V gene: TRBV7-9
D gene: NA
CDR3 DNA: TGTGCCAGCAAGGACAGCACTAACTATGGCTACACCTTC
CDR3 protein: CASKDSTNYGYTF

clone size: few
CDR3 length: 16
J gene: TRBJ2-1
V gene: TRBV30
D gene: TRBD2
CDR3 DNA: TGTGCCTGGAGTCCGCCGACAGCGGGGGATTACAATGAGCAGTTCTTC
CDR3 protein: CAWSPPTAGDYNEQFF

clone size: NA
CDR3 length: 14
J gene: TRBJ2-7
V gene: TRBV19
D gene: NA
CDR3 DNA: TGTGCCAGTAGTGACCGAGAGGGGGGGTACGAGCAGTACTTC
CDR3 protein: CASSDREGGYEQYF

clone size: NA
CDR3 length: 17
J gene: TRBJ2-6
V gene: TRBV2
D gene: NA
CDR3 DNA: TGTGCCAGCAGTGAAAGGACAGCTAGCTCTGGGGCCAACGTCCTGACTTTC
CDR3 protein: CASSERTASSGANVLTF

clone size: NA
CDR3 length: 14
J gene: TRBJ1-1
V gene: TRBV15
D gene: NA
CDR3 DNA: TGTGCCACCAGCAGAGATGGCAGGTCCACTGAAGCTTTCTTT
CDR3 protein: CATSRDGRSTEAFF

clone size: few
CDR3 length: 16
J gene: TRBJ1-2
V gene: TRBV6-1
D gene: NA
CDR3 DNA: TGTGCCAGCAGTGAATCGAGCCGACAGGACCTTCATGGCTACACCTTC
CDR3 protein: CASSESSRQDLHGYTF

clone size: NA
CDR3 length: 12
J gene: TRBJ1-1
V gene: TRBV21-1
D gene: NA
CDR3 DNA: TGTGCCAGCAGCATAGGGACAGACGAAGCTTTCTTT
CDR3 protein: CASSIGTDEAFF

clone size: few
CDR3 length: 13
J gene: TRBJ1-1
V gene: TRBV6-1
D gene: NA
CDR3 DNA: TGTGCCAGCAGTTTAAACAGGAACACTGAAGCTTTCTTT
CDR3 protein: CASSLNRNTEAFF

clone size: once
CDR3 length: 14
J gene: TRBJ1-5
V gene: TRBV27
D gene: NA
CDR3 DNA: TGTGCCAGCAGTTTCCGGCAGGGCAATCAGCCCCAGCATTTT
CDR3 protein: CASSFRQGNQPQHF

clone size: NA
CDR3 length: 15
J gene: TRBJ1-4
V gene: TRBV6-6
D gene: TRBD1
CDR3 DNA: TGTGCCAGCAGTTACCCCCCGGACAGGAGAGAAAAACTGTTTTTT
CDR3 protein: CASSYPPDRREKLFF

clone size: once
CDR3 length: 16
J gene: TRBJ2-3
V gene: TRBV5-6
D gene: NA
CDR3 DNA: TGTGCCAGCAGCGGGATGGAGGGGTCGATCACAGATACGCAGTATTTT
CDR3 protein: CASSGMEGSITDTQYF

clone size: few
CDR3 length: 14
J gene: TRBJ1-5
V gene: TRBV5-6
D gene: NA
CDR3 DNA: TGTGCCAGCAGCTTACGGGGAACCAATCAGCCCCAGCATTTT
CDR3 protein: CASSLRGTNQPQHF

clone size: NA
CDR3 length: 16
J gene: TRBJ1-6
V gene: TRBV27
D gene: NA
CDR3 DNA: TGTGCCAGCACCAAACAGCAGAGCTCCTATAATTCACCCCTCCACTTT
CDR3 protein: CASTKQQSSYNSPLHF

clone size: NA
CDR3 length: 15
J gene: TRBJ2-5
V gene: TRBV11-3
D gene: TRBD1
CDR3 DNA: TGTGCCAGCAGCTTGAAACAGGGGCGCCAAGAGACCCAGTACTTC
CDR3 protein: CASSLKQGRQETQYF

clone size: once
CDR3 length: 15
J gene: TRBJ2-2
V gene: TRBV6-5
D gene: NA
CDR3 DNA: TGTGCCAGCGGATTAGCGGAGGGGGCGTATGAGGAGCTGTTTTTT
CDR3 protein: CASGLAEGAYEELFF

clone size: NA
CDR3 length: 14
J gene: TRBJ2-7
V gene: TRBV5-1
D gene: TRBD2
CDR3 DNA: TGCGCCGGCAGCTTGACTAGCGGGGCCTACGAGCAGTACTTC
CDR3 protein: CAGSLTSGAYEQYF

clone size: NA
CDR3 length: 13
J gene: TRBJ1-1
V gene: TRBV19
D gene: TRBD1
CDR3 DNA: TGTGCCAGTAGCTTACAGGGGTCGACTGAAGCTTTCTTT
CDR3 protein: CASSLQGSTEAFF

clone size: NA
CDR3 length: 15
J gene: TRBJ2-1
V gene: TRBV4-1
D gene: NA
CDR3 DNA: TGCGCCAGCAGCCAAGATCCGAGCTCCTACAATGAGCAGTTCTTC
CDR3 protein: CASSQDPSSYNEQFF

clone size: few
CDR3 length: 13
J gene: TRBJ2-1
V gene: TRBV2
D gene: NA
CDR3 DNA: TGTGCCAGCAGTGGTTATAACTACAATGAGCAGTTCTTC
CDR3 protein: CASSGYNYNEQFF

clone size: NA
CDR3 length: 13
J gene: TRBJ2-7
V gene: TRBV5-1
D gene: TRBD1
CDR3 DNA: TGCGCCAGCGGGACAGGGAGCTCCTACGAGCAGTACTTC
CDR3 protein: CASGTGSSYEQYF

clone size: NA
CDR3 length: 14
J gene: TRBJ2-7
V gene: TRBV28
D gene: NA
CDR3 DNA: TGTGCCAGCAGCGGACACCAACTTTACTACGAGCAGTACTTC
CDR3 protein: CASSGHQLYYEQYF

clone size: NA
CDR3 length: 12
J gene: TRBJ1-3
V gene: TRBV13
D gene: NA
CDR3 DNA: TGTGCCAGCAGCTCTACTGGAAACACCATATATTTT
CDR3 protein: CASSSTGNTIYF

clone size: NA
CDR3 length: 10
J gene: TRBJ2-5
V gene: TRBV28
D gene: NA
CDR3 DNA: TGTGCCAGCAGTGGCGAGACCCAGTACTTC
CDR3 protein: CASSGETQYF

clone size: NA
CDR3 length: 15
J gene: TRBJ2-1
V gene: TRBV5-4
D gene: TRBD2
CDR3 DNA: TGTGCCAGCAGCCCGGGGGGGGGCGCGTACAATGAGCAGTTCTTC
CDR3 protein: CASSPGGGAYNEQFF

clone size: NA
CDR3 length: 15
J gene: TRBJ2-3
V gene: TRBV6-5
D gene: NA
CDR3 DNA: TGTGCCAGCAGTTACCCCCCCCCGGGAATGAATACGCAGTATTTT
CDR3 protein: CASSYPPPGMNTQYF

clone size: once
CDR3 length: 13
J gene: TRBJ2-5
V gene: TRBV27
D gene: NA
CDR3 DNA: TGTGCCCGGGTCGGAGGGGCTGGTGAGACCCAGTACTTC
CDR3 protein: CARVGGAGETQYF

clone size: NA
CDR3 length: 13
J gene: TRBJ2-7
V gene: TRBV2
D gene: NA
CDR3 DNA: TGTGCCAGCAGTGACAGGGGCACCTACGAGCAGTACTTC
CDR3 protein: CASSDRGTYEQYF